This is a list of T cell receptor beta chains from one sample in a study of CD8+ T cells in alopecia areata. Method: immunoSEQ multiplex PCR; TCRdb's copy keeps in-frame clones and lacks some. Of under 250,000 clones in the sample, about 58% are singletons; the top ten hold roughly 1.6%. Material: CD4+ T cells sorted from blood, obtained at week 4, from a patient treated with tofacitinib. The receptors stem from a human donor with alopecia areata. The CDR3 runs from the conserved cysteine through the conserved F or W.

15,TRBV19,CASSIRQGPNQPQHF
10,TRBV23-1,CASSRRGYTF
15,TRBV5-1,CASSSPGQGRETQYF
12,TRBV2,CASNTGEAEAFF
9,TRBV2,CASRDTYTF
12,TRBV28,CASRQAPYGYTF
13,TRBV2,CASSTQGGYEQYF
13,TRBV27,CASSLSGFYEQYF
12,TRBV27,CASSLGTGELFF
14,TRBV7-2,CASRQGSFPGELFF
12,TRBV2,CASSGQGTRAFF
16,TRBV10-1,CASSDYGGGSTDTQYF
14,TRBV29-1,CSVSPRLSTDTQYF
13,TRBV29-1,CSCQEGTNQPQHF
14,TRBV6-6,CASIDRGGVDELFF
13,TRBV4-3,CASSEYSNQPQHF
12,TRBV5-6,CASTSGIYTQYF
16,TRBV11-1,CASSYRDSLRGQPQHF
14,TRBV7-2,CASSLDRADYGYTF
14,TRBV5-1,CASSSTGRQETQYF
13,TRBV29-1,CSVEGRMNTEAFF
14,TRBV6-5,CASSERGRGTEAFF
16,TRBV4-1,CASSQERGSYNSPLHF
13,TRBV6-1,CASSVTGGEGYTF
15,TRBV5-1,CASSLGEGSNQPQHF
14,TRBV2,CASMKGQGNVEAFF
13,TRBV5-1,CASSLSSGLEQYF
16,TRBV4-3,CASSQDWQGSSYGYTF
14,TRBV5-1,CASSDARANYGYTF
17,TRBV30,CAWSVTPLRSSTDTQYF
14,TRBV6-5,CASSYPSIQETQYF
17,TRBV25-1,CASSDTSDGLGNYGYTF
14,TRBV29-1,CSVDSDRESYGYTF
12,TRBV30,CAWSVQGIGYTF
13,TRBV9,CASSPHQADTQYF